This TCR beta chain stems from a study of CD8 T cells in ankylosing spondylitis. This clonotype was seen ten or more times. This CDR3 is 12 amino acids long. Per the germline V gene, CDR1 is LGHDT and CDR2 is YNNKEL (reference sequence). Trimming stripped 3 bases from V and 7 bases from J, with 7 bases between. One entry per CDR3 protein, called by TCRdb with MiXCR from the 5' RACE reads. The sample has 85,000 to 100,000 distinct CDR3 sequences, about 9.1% seen once; the top ten hold 4% to 5.5%. The receptor comes from a male donor with ankylosing spondylitis or in good health (not recorded which). The sequenced sample consisted of blood, either unsorted or a sorted T cell fraction (not recorded which). The rearrangement uses TRBV3-1 and TRBJ2-1; D is uncertain. The CDR3 protein is CASSQSRNEQFF. The CDR3 DNA is TGTGCCAGCAGCCAGTCAAGAAATGAGCAGTTCTTC.